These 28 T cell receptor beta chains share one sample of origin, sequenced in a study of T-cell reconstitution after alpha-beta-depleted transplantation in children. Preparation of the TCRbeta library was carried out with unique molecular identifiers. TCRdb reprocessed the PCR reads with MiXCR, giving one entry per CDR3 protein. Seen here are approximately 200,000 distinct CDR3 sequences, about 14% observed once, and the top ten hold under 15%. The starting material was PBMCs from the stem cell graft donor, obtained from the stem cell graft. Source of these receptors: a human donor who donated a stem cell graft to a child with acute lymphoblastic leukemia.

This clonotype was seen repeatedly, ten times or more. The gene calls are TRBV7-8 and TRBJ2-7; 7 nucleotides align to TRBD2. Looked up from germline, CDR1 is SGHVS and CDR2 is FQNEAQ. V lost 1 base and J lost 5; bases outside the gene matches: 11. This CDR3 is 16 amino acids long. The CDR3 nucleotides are TGTGCCAGCAGCTTAGTCGGCGGGAGAGGGAGGAACGAGCAGTACTTC. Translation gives CASSLVGGRGRNEQYF.

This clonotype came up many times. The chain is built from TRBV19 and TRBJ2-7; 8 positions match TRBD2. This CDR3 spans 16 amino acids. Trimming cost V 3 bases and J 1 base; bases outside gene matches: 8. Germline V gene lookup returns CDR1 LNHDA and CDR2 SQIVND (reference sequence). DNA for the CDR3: TGTGCCAGTAGTATCCTCGGGGGGGGAGGTTCCTACGAGCAGTACTTC. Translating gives CASSILGGGGSYEQYF. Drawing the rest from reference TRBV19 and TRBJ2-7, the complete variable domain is DGGITQSPKYLFRKEGQNVTLSCEQNLNHDAMYWYRQDPGQGLRLIYYSQIVNDFQKGDIAEGYSVSREKKESFPLTVTSAQKNPTAFYLCASSILGGGGSYEQYFGPGTRLTVT.

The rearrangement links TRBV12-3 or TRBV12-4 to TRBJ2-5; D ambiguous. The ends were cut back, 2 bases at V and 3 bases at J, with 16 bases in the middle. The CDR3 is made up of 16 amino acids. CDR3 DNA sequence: TGTGCCAGCAGTTTAAAAGGAACAGCTCCGAAAGAGACCCAGTACTTC. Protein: CASSLKGTAPKETQYF.

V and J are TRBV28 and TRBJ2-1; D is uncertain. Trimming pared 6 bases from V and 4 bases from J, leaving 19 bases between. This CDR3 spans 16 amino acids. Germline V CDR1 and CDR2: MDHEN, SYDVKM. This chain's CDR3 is CASSLNPLLRYNEQFF. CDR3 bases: TGTGCCAGCAGCCTAAACCCACTTTTAAGATACAATGAGCAGTTCTTC.

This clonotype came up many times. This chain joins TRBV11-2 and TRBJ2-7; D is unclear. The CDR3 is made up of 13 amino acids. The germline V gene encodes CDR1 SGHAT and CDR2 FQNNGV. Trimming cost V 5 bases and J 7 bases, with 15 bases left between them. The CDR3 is CASSPTPPAEQYF. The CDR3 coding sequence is TGTGCCAGCAGCCCCACGCCCCCGGCGGAGCAGTACTTC. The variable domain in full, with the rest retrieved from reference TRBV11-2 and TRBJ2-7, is EAGVAQSPRYKIIEKRQSVAFWCNPISGHATLYWYQQILGQGPKLLIQFQNNGVVDDSQLPKDRFSAERLKGVDSTLKIQPAKLEDSAVYLCASSPTPPAEQYFGPGTRLTVT.

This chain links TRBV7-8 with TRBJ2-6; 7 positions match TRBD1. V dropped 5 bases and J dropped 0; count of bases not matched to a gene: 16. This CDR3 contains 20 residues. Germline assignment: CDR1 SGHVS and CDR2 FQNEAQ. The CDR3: CASSLGQVNEEISGANVLTF. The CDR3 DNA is TGTGCCAGCAGCCTCGGACAGGTTAATGAGGAGATCTCTGGGGCCAACGTCCTGACTTTC.

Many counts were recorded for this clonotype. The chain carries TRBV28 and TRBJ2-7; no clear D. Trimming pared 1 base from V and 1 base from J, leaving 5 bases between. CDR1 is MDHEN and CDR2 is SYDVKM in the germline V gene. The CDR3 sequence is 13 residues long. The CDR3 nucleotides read TGTGCCAGCAGTTTATTAGAGTCCTACGAGCAGTACTTC. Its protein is CASSLLESYEQYF.

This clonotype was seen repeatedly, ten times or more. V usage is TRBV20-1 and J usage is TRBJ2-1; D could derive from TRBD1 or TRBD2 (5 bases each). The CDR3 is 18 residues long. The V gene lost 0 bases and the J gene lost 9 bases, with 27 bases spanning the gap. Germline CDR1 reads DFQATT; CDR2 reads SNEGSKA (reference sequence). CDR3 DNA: TGCAGTGCTAGAGACGTCTCGGGGAAAGGGGCCTTACATGGTGAGCAGTTCTTC. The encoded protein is CSARDVSGKGALHGEQFF.

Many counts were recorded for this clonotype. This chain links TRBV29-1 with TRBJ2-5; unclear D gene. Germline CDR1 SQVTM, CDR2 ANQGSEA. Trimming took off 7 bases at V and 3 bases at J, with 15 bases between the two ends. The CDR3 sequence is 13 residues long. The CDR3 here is CSGLESWEETQYF. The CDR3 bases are TGCAGCGGTTTAGAATCATGGGAAGAGACCCAGTACTTC.

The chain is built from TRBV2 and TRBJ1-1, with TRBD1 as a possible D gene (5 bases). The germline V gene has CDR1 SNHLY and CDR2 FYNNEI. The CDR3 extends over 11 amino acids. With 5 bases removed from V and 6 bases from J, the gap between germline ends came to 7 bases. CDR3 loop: CASSMGPEAFF. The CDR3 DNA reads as TGTGCCAGCAGTATGGGGCCTGAAGCTTTCTTT.

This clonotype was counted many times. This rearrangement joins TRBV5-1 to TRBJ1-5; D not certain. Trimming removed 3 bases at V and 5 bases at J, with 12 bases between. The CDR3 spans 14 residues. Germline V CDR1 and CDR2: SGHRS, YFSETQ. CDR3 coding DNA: TGCGCCAGCAGCTACGATTATTTGGATCAGCCCCAGCATTTT. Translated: CASSYDYLDQPQHF.

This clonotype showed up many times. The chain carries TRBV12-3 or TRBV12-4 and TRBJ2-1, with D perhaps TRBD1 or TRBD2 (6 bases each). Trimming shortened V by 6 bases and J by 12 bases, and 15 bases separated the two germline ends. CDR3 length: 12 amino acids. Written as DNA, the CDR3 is TGTGCCAGCAGATTCGTACAGGGAGGGCAGTTCTTC. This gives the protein CASRFVQGGQFF.

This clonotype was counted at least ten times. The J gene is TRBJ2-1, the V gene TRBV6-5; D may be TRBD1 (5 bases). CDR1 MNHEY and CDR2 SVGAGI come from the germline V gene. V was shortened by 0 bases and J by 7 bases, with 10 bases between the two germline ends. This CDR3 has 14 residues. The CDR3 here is CASSYSGRVNEQFF. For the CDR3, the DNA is TGTGCCAGCAGTTACTCGGGCAGGGTAAATGAGCAGTTCTTC.

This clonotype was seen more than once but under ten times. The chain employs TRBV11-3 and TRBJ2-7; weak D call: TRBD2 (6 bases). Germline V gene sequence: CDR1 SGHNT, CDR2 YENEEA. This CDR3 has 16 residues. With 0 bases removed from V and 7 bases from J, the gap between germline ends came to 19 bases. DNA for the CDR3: TGTGCCAGCAGCTTAGACCAAGGATACTCCCGGGGGGAGCAGTACTTC. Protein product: CASSLDQGYSRGEQYF. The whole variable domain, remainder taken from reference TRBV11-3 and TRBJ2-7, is EAGVVQSPRYKIIEKKQPVAFWCNPISGHNTLYWYLQNLGQGPELLIRYENEEAVDDSQLPKDRFSAERLKGVDSTLKIQPAELGDSAVYLCASSLDQGYSRGEQYFGPGTRLTVT.

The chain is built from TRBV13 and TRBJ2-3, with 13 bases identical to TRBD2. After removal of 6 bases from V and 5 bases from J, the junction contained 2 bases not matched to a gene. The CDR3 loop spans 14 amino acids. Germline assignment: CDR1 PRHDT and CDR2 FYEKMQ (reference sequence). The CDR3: CASRLAGGLDTQYF. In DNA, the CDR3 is TGTGCCAGCAGACTAGCGGGAGGGCTAGATACGCAGTATTTT. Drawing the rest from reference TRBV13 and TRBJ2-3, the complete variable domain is AAGVIQSPRHLIKEKRETATLKCYPIPRHDTVYWYQQGPGQDPQFLISFYEKMQSDKGSIPDRFSAQQFSDYHSELNMSSLELGDSALYFCASRLAGGLDTQYFGPGTRLTVL.

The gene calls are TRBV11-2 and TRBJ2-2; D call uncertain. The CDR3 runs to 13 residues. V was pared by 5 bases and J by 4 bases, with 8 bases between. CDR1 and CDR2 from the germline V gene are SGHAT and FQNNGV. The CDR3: CASSQRFTGELFF. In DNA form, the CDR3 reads TGTGCCAGCAGCCAACGTTTCACCGGGGAGCTGTTTTTT.

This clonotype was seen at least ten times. The CDR3 nucleotides are TGTGCCAGCAGCCAAGAACCTAGCGGGTACAATGAGCAGTTCTTC. This translates into CASSQEPSGYNEQFF. The chain is built from TRBV4-2 and TRBJ2-1; 8 positions agree with TRBD2. Losses at the gene ends were 0 bases for V and 4 bases for J; bases not matched to a gene: 2. CDR1 LGHNA and CDR2 YNFKEQ come from the germline V gene. The CDR3 is 15 residues long.

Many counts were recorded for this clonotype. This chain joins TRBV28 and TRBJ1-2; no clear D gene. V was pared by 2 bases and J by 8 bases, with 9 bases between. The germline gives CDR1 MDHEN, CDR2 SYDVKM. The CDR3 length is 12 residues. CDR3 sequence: CASSLSLGGYTF. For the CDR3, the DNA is TGTGCCAGCAGTTTAAGTCTGGGCGGCTACACCTTC.

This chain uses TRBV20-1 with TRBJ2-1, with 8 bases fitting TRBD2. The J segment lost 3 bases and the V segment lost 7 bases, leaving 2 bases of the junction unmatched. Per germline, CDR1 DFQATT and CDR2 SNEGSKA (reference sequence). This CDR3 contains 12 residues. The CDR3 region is CSVAGHYNEQFF. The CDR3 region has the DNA TGCAGTGTAGCGGGGCACTACAATGAGCAGTTCTTC.

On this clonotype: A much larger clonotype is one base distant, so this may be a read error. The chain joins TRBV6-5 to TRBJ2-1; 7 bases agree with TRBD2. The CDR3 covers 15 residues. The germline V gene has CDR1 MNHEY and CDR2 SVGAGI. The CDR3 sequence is CASSYASGPYNAQFF. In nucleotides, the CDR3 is TGTGCCAGCAGTTACGCTAGCGGCCCTTACAATGCGCAGTTCTTC.

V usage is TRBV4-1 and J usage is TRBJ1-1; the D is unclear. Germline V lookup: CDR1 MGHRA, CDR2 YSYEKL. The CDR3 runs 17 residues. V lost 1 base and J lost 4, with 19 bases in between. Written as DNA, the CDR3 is TGCGCCAGCAGCCAAGCCGGGCGGGGAGCCCTTTTCACTGAAGCTTTCTTT. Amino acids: CASSQAGRGALFTEAFF.

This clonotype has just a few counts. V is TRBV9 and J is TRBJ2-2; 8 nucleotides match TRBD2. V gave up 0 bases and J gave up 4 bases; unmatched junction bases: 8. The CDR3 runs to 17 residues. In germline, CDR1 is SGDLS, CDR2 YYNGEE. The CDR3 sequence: CASSVATSARITGELFF. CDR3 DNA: TGTGCCAGCAGCGTAGCGACTAGCGCCAGGATCACCGGGGAGCTGTTTTTT.

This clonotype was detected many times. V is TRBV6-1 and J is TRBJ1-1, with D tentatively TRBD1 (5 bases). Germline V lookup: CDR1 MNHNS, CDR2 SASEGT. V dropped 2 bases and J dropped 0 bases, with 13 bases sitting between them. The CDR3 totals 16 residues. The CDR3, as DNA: TGTGCCAGCAGTGAATTCGCGGGACGGTTGAACACTGAAGCTTTCTTT. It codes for CASSEFAGRLNTEAFF.

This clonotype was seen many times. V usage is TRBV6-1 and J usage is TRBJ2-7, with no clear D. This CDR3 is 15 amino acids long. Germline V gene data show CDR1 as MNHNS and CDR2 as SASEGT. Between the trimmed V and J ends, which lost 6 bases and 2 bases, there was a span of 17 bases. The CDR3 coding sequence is TGTGCCAGCAGACTCAAACCGGCAGCGACCTACGAGCAGTACTTC. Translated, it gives CASRLKPAATYEQYF.

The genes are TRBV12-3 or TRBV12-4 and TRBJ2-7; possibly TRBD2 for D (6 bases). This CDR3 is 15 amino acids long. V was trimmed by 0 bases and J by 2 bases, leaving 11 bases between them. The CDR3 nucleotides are TGTGCCAGCAGTTTAGCGCTGGGGGGTCCCTACGAGCAGTACTTC. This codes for CASSLALGGPYEQYF.

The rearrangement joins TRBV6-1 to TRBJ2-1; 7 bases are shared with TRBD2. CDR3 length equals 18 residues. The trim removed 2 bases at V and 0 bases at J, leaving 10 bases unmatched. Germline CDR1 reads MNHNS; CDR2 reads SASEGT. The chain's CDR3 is CASSERLAVGASYNEQFF. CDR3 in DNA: TGTGCCAGCAGTGAACGGCTAGCGGTTGGGGCCTCCTACAATGAGCAGTTCTTC.

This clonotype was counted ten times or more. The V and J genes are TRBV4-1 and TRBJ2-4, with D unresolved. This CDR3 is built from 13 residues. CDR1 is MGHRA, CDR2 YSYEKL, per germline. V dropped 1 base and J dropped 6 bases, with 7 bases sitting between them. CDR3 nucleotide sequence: TGCGCCAGCAGCCAAGTTCAGGCAAACATTCAGTACTTC. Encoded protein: CASSQVQANIQYF.

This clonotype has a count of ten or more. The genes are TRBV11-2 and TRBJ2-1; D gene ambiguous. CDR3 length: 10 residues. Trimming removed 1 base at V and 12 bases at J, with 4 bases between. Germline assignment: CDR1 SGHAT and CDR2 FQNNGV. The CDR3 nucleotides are TGTGCCAGCAGCTTAGTTGGGCAGTTCTTC. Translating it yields CASSLVGQFF.